This T cell receptor (beta chain) emerged from a study of CD8 T cells in ankylosing spondylitis. Whole-study results and caveats: Certain motif variants had earlier been reported in reactive arthritis synovial fluid and blood. In ankylosing spondylitis patients, matched synovial fluid reportedly showed significant enrichment of disease-linked clones. Characteristic, it appeared, of ankylosing spondylitis blood was a TCR beta motif of fewer than 10 highly homologous variants.

TCRdb fed the 5' RACE reads into MiXCR, producing one record per CDR3 protein. The sample shows about 440,000 distinct CDR3 sequences, roughly 18% of them seen only once. In regard to this clonotype: What it binds is not known.

Germline-derived CDR1 and CDR2 are SGHTA and FQGNSA. Trimming left V 2 bases short and J 2 bases short, with 19 bases between. The CDR3 length is 18 residues. Sequenced: blood, either unsorted or a sorted T cell fraction (not recorded which). The chain employs TRBV7-2 and TRBJ1-3; D is unclear. The sequence derives from a male donor with ankylosing spondylitis. DNA for the CDR3: TGTGCCAGCAGCTTAACGCTTTTGGAGGTAGCTGCTGGAAACACCATATATTTT. Protein sequence: CASSLTLLEVAAGNTIYF.